This TCR beta chain was recorded in a study of PD-L1 blockade in urothelial cancer. Across the whole study: There were a median of approximately 140,000 T cells in blood samples.

The germline CDR1 and CDR2 sequences are SEHNR and FQNEAQ (reference sequence). The CDR3 is 14 amino acids. V lost 0 bases and J lost 5, with 10 bases in between. The table came from immunoSEQ multiplex PCR; TCRdb's copy has only in-frame clones and leaves some out. Here the sample spans around 43,000 clones, 88% being singletons. The sample's time point: pretreatment peripheral blood. Sequencing used PBMCs, obtained around atezolizumab (anti-PD-L1) treatment. The TCR sequence derives from a donor over 35 with urothelial cancer. The V gene is TRBV7-9, the J gene TRBJ2-5, with D perhaps matching TRBD2 (6 bases). CDR3 residues: CASSLAEGVETQYF. As DNA, the CDR3 is TGTGCCAGCAGCTTAGCGGAGGGTGTGGAGACCCAGTACTTC.